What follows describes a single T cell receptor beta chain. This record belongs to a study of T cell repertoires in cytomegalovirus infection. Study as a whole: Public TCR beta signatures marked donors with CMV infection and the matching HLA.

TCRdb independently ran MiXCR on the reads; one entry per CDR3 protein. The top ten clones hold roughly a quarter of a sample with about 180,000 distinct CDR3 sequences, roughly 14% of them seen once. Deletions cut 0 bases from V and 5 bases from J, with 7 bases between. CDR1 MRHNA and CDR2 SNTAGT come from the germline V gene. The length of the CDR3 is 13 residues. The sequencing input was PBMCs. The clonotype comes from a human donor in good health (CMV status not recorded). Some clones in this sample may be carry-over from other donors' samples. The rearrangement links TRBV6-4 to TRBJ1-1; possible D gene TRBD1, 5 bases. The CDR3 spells CASSDSGVTEAFF. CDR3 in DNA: TGTGCCAGCAGTGACTCAGGGGTGACTGAAGCTTTCTTT.